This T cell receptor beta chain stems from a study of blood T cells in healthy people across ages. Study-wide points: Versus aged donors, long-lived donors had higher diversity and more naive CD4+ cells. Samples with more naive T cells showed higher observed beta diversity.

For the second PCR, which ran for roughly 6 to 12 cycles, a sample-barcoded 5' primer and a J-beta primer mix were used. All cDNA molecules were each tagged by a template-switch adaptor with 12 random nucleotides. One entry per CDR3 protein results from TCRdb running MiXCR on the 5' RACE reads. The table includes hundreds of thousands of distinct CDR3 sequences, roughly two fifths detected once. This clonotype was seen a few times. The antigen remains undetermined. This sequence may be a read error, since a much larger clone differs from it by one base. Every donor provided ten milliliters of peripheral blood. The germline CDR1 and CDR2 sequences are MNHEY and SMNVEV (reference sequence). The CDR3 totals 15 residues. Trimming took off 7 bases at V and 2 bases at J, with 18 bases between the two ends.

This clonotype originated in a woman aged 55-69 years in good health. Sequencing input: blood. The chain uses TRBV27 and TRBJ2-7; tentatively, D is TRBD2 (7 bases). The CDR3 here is CASTKGGGGTYEQYF. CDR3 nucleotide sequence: TGTGCCAGCACCAAGGGGGGGGGAGGGACCTACGAGCAGTACTTC.